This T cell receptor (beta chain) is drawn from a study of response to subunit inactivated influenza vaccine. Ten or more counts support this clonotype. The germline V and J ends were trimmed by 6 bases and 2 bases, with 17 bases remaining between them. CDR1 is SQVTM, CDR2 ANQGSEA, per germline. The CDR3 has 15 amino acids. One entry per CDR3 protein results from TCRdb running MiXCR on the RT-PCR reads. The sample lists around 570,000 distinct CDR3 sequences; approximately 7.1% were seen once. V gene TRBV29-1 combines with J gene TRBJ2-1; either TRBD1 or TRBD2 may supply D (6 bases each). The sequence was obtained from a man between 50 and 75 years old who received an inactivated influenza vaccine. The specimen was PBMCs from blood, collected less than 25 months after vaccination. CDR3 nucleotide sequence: TGCAGCGTCCAAGGGGGGTTCGAAACCTACAATGAGCAGTTCTTC. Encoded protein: CSVQGGFETYNEQFF.